This section outlines one TCR beta chain sequence together with its context. This sample is drawn from a study of blood T cell repertoires in COVID-19. Overall study context: Researchers got acute and convalescent COVID-19 samples from the United States, Italy and Spain. From T cells, B-cell-depleted T cells, or PBMCs came the material, which was cDNA or gDNA.

Authors' data handling: Nucleated cell number was recorded as an estimate derived from reference gene primer amplification. Clones were read by immunoSEQ multiplex PCR, and TCRdb kept only the in-frame ones, dropping some. Clone size and V and J calls were adopted from that table, with D and trimming inferred from the DNA. The sample holds about 28,000 clones, about 85% seen once. Per the germline V gene, CDR1 is WSHSY and CDR2 is SAAADI. Trimming removed 3 bases from V and 5 bases from J, with 11 bases in between. The CDR3 runs 13 residues. This clonotype was obtained from a man aged 55 to 70 with active COVID-19. The V gene is TRBV10-2, the J gene TRBJ2-7; D is perhaps TRBD1 (6 bases). Sequencing was done on a sample of peripheral blood. As DNA, the CDR3 is TGCGCCAGCAGTGACCAGGGGATCCACGAGCAGTACTTC. Its translation is CASSDQGIHEQYF.